This T cell receptor beta chain was captured by sequencing in a study of cytomegalovirus exposure and HLA in healthy donors. The study ran its PCR with 60 Vbeta and 13 Jbeta primers. Profiling relied on immunoSEQ multiplex PCR, and the TCRdb table lists in-frame clones only, not all of them. This sample's table reports approximately 110,000 clones. The CDR3 is made up of 15 amino acids. After removal of 2 bases from V and 9 bases from J, the junction contained 8 bases not matched to a gene. Germline V gene lookup returns CDR1 MNHNS and CDR2 SASEGT. Sequencing was carried out using PBMCs. The chain carries TRBV6-1 and TRBJ2-2, with TRBD1 identical over 8 bases. The sequence was obtained from a man aged 40-50 years in good health and CMV-seronegative. This CDR3 is CASSEQWTGSRELFF. The CDR3 DNA follows: TGTGCCAGCAGTGAACAATGGACAGGGAGTCGGGAGCTGTTTTTT.